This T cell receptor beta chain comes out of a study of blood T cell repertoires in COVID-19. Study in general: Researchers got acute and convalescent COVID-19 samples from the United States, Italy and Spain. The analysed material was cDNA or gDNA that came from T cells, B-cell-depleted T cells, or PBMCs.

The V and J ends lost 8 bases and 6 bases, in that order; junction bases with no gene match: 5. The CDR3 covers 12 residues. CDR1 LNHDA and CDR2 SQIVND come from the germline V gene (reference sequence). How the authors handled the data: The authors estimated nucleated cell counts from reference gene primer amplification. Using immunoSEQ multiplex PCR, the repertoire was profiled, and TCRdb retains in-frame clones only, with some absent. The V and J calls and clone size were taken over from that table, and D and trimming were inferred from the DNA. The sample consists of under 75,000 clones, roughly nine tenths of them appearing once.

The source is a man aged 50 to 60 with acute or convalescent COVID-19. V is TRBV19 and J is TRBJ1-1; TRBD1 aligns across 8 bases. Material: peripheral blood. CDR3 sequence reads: CASGQGRPEAFF. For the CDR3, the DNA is TGTGCCAGTGGACAGGGCCGGCCTGAAGCTTTCTTT.